This T cell receptor beta chain was captured in a study of blood T cells in healthy people across ages. General study points: PBMC samples, being unsorted, prevented any conclusive comparison of naive and antigen-experienced cells.

From germline, CDR1 is DFQATT and CDR2 SNEGSKA (reference sequence). The CDR3 has 15 amino acids. The V gene end was trimmed by 5 bases and the J gene end by 4 bases; junction bases not matched to a gene: 11. A minimum of 6 micrograms of total RNA was extracted per sample. A second PCR, run for about 7 to 11 cycles, used a sample-barcoded 5' primer plus a J-beta primer mix. Template switching added a 12-random-nucleotide identifier to every cDNA molecule. TCRdb re-called the 5' RACE reads through MiXCR, storing one row per CDR3 protein. The sample contains approximately 810,000 distinct CDR3 sequences, under 30% of which appear only once. Points on this clonotype: Its antigen is still unknown.

V gene TRBV20-1 combines with J gene TRBJ1-5; 7 bases line up with TRBD1. Sequenced: blood. The TCR was taken from a woman older than 75 in good health. CDR3 DNA sequence: TGCAGTGCTCAGCGGCGGACAGGTTCTAATCAGCCCCAGCATTTT. This sequence encodes CSAQRRTGSNQPQHF.